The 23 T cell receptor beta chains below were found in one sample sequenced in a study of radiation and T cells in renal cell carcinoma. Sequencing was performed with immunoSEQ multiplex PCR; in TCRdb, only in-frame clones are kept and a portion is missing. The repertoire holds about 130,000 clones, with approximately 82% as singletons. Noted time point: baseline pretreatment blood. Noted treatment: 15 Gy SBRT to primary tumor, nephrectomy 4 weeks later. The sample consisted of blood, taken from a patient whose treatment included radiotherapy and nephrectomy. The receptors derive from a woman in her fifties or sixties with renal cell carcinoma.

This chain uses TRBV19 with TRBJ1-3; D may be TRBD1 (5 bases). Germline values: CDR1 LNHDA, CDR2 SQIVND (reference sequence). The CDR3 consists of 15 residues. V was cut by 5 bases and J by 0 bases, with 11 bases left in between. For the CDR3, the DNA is TGTGCCAGTAGTTTCGACAGCAGCTCTGGAAACACCATATATTTT. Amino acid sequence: CASSFDSSSGNTIYF.

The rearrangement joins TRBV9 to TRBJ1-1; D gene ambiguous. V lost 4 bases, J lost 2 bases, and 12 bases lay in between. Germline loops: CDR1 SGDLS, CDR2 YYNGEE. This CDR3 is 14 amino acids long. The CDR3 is CASSSTGFNTEAFF. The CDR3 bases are TGTGCCAGCAGCTCCACCGGGTTCAACACTGAAGCTTTCTTT.

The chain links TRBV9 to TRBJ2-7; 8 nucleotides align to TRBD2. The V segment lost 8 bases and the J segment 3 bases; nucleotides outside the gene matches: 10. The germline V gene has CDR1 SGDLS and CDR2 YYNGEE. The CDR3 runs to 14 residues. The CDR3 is CASSLAGGLYEQYF. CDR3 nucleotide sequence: TGTGCCAGTTCCCTTGCGGGAGGTCTCTACGAGCAGTACTTC.

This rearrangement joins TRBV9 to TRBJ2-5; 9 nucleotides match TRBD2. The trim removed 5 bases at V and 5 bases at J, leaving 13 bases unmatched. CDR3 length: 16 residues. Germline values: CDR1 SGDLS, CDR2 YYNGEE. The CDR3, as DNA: TGTGCCAGCAGTGGTAGCGGGAGCGTCGTTTGGGAGACCCAGTACTTC. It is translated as CASSGSGSVVWETQYF.

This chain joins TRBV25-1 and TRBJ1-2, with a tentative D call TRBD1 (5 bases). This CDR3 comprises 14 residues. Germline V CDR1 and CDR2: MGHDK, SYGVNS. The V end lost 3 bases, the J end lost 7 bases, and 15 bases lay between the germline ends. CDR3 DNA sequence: TGTGCCAGCAGTGACCGGCCTGAGAGGGGTGGCTACACCTTC. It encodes CASSDRPERGGYTF.

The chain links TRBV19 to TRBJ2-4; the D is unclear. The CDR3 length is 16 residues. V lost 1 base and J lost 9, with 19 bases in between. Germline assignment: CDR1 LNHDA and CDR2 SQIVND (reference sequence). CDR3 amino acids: CASSIGSRRLVSIQYF. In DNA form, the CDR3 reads TGTGCCAGTAGTATAGGGTCCAGGCGGTTGGTAAGCATTCAGTACTTC. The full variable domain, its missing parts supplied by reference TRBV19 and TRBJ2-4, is DGGITQSPKYLFRKEGQNVTLSCEQNLNHDAMYWYRQDPGQGLRLIYYSQIVNDFQKGDIAEGYSVSREKKESFPLTVTSAQKNPTAFYLCASSIGSRRLVSIQYFGAGTRLSVL.

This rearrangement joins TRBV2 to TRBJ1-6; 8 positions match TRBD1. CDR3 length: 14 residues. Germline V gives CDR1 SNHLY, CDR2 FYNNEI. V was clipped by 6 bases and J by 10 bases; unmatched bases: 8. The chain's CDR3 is CASSPGQVDSPLHF. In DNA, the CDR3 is TGTGCCAGCAGCCCGGGACAGGTAGACTCACCCCTCCACTTT. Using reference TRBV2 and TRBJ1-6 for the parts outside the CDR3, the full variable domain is EPEVTQTPSHQVTQMGQEVILRCVPISNHLYFYWYRQILGQKVEFLVSFYNNEISEKSEIFDDQFSVERPDGSNFTLKIRSTKLEDSAMYFCASSPGQVDSPLHFGNGTRLTVT.

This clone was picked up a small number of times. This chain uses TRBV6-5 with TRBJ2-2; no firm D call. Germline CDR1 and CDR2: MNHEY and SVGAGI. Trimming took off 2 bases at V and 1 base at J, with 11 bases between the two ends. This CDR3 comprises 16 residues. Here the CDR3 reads CASSYSRWGNTGELFF. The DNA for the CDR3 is TGTGCCAGCAGTTACAGCAGGTGGGGGAACACCGGGGAGCTGTTTTTT.

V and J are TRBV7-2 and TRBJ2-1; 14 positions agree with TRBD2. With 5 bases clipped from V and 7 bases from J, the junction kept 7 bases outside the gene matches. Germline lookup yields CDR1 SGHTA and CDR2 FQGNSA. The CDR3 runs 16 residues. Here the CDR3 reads CASSTRTSGGKNEQFF. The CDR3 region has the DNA TGTGCCAGCAGCACCCGGACTAGCGGGGGGAAAAATGAGCAGTTCTTC.

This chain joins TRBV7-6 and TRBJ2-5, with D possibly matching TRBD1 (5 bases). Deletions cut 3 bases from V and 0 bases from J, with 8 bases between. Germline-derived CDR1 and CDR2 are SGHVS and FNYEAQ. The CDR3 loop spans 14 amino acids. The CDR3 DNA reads TGTGCCAGCAGCTTGACAGACTACCAAGAGACCCAGTACTTC. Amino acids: CASSLTDYQETQYF.

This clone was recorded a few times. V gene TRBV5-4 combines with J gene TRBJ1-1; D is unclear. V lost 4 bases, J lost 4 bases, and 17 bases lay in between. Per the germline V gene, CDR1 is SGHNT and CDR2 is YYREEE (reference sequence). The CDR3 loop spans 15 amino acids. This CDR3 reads CASSPNVMSLTEAFF. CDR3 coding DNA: TGTGCCAGCAGCCCCAATGTGATGTCACTCACTGAAGCTTTCTTT.

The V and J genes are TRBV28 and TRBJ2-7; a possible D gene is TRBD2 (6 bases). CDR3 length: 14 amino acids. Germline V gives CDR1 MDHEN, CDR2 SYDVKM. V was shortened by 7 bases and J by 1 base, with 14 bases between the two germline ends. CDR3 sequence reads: CASTPWGVSYEQYF. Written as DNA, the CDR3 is TGTGCCAGCACTCCTTGGGGGGTTTCCTACGAGCAGTACTTC.

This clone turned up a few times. CDR3 loop: CAWSAGARQPQHF. CDR3 nucleotides: TGTGCCTGGAGTGCAGGGGCGAGGCAGCCCCAGCATTTT. The chain has TRBV30 and TRBJ1-5; a weak D match, TRBD1 (6 bases). V was trimmed by 1 base and J by 7 bases, leaving 11 bases between them. The CDR3 is 13 amino acids. Germline lookup yields CDR1 GTSNPN and CDR2 SVGIG (reference sequence).

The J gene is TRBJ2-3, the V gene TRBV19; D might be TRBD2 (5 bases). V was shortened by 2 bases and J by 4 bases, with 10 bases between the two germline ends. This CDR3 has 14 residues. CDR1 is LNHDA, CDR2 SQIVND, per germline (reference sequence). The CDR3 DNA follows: TGTGCCAGTAGTATACTAGCCCCCCCAGATACGCAGTATTTT. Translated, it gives CASSILAPPDTQYF.

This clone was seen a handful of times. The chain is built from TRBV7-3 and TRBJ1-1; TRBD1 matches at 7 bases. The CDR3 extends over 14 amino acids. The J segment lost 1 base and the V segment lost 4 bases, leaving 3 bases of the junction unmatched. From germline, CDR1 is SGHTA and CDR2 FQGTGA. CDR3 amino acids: CASSSGTANTEAFF. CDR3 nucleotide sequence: TGTGCCAGCAGCTCCGGGACAGCGAACACTGAAGCTTTCTTT. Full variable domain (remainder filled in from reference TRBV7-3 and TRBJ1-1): GAGVSQTPSNKVTEKGKYVELRCDPISGHTALYWYRQSLGQGPEFLIYFQGTGAADDSGLPNDRFFAVRPEGSVSTLKIQRTERGDSAVYLCASSSGTANTEAFFGQGTRLTVV.

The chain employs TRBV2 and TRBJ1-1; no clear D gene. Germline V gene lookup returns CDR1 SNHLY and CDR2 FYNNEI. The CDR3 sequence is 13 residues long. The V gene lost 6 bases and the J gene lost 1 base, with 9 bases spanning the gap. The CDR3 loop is CASSARQNTEAFF. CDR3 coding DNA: TGTGCCAGCAGCGCCAGACAGAACACTGAAGCTTTCTTT.

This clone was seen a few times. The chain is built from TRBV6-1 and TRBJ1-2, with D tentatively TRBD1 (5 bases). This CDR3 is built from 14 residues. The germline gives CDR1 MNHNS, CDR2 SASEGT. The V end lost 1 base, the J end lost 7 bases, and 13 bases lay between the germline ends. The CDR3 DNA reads TGTGCCAGCAGTGAAGTGGGGGACGGATTTGGCTACACCTTC. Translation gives CASSEVGDGFGYTF.

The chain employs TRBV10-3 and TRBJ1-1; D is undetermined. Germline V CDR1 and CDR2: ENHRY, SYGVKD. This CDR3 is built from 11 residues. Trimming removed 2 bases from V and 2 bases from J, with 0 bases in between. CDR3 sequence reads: CAISENTEAFF. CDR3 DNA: TGTGCCATCAGTGAGAACACTGAAGCTTTCTTT.

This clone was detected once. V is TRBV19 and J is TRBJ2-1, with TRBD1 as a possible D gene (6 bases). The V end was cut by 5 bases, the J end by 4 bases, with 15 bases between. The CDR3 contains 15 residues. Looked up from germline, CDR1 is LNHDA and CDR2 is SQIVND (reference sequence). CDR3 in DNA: TGTGCCAGTAGTGGACCCTGGACAGAGTACAATGAGCAGTTCTTC. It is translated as CASSGPWTEYNEQFF.

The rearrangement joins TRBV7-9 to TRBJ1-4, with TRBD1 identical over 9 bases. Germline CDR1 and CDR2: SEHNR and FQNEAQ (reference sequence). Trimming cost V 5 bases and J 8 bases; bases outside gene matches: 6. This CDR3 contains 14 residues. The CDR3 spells CASSLGQGLEKLFF. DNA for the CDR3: TGTGCCAGCAGCCTGGGACAGGGACTCGAAAAACTGTTTTTT.

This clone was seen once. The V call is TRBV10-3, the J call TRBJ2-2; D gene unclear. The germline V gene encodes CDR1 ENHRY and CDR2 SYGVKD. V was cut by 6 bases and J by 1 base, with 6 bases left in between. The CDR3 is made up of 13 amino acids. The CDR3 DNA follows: TGTGCCATCAGACTGGAGAACACCGGGGAGCTGTTTTTT. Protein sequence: CAIRLENTGELFF.

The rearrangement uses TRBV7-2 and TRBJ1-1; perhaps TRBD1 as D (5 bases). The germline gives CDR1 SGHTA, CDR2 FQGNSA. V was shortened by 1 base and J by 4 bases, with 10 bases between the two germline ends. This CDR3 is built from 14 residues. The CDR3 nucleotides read TGTGCCAGCAGCTTAGAAGGGGTTGTCACTGAAGCTTTCTTT. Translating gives CASSLEGVVTEAFF.

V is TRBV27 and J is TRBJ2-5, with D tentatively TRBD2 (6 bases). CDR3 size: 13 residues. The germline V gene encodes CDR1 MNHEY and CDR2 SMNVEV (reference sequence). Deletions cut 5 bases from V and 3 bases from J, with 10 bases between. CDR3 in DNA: TGTGCCAGCAGTGGGAGGACCGAAGAGACCCAGTACTTC. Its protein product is CASSGRTEETQYF.